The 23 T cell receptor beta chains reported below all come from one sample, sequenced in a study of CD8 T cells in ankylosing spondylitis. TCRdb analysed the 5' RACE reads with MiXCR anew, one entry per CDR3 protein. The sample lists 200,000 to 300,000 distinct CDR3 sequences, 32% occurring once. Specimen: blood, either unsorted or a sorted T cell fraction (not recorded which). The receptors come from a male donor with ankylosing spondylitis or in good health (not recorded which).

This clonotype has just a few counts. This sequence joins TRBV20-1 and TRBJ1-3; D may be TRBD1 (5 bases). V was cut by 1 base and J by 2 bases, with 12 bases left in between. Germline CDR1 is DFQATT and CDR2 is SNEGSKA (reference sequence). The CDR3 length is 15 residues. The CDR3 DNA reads TGCAGTGCTAGAGTCCTGTTGGGGGCTGGAAACACCATATATTTT. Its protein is CSARVLLGAGNTIYF.

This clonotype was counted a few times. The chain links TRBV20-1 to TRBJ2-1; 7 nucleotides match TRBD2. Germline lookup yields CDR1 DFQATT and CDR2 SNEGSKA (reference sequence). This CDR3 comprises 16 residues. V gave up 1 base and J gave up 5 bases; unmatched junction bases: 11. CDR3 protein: CSARGGGSDVNNEQFF. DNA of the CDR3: TGCAGTGCTAGAGGGGGGGGGTCCGACGTCAACAATGAGCAGTTCTTC.

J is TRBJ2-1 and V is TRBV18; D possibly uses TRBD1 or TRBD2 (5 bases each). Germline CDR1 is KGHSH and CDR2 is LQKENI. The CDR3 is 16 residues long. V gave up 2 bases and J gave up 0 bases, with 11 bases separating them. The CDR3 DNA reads TGTGCCAGCTCACCAGTTGGGGGATCCTCCTACAATGAGCAGTTCTTC. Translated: CASSPVGGSSYNEQFF.

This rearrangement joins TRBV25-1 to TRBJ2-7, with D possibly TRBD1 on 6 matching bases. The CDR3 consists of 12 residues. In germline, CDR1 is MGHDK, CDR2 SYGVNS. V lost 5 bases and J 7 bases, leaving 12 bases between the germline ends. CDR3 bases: TGTGCCAGCAGTTACAGGGTGGGAGAGCAGTACTTC. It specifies CASSYRVGEQYF.

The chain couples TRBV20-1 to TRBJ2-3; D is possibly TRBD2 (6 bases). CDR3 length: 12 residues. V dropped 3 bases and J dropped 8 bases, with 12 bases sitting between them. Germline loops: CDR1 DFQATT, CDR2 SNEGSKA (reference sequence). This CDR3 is CSASVGGGTQYF. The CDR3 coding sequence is TGCAGTGCTAGTGTTGGGGGAGGTACGCAGTATTTT.

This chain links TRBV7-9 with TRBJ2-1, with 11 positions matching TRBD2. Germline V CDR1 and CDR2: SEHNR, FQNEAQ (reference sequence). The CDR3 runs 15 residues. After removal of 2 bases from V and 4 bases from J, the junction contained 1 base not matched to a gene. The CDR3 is CASSLSSGGYNEQFF. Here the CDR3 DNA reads TGTGCCAGCAGCTTATCTAGCGGGGGGTACAATGAGCAGTTCTTC.

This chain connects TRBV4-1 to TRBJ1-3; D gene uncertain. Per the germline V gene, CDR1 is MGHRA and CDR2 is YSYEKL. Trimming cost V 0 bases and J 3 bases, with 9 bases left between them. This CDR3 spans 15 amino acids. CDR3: CASSQEGRVGNTIYF. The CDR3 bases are TGCGCCAGCAGCCAAGAAGGGAGGGTTGGAAACACCATATATTTT.

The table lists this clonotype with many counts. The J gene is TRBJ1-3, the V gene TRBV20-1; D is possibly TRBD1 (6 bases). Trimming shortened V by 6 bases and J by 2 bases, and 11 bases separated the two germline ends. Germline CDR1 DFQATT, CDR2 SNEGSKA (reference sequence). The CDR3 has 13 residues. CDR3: CSAETGTGNTIYF. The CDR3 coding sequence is TGCAGTGCCGAAACAGGGACTGGAAACACCATATATTTT.

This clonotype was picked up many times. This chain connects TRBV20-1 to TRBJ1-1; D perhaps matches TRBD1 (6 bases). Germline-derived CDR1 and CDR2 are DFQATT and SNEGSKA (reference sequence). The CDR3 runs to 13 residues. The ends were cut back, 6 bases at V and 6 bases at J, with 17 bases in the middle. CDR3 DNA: TGCAGTGCACCGCGGACAGCTGGAGCTGAAGCTTTCTTT. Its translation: CSAPRTAGAEAFF.

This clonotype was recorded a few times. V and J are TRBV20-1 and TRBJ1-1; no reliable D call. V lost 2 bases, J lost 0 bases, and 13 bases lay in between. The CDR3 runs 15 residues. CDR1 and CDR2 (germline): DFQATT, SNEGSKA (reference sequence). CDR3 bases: TGCAGTGCTAGATATCGCGGGCGACTGAACACTGAAGCTTTCTTT. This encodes CSARYRGRLNTEAFF.

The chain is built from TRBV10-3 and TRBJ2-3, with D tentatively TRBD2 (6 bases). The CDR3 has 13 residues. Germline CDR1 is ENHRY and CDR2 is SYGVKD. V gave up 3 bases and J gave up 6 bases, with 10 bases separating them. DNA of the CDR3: TGTGCCATCAGTGAAGGAGGGGTCGATACGCAGTATTTT. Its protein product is CAISEGGVDTQYF.

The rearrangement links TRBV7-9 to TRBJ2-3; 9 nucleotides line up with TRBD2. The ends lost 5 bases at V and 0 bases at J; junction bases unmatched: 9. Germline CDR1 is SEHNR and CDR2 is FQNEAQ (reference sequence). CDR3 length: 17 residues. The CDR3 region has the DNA TGTGCCAGCAGCCGATGGGCCCTAGCGGGGAGCACAGATACGCAGTATTTT. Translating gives CASSRWALAGSTDTQYF.

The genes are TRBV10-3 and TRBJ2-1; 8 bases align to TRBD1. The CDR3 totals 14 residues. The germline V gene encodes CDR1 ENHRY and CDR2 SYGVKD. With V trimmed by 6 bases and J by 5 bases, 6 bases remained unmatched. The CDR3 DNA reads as TGTGCCATCAGCCCGGGACAGGCCGACAATGAGCAGTTCTTC. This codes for CAISPGQADNEQFF.

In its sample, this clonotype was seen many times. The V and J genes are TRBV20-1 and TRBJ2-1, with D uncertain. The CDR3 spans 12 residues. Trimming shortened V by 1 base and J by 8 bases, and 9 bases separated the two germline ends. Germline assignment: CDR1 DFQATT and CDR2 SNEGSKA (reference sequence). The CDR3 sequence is CSARGSKDEQFF. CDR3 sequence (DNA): TGCAGTGCTAGAGGTTCGAAGGATGAGCAGTTCTTC.

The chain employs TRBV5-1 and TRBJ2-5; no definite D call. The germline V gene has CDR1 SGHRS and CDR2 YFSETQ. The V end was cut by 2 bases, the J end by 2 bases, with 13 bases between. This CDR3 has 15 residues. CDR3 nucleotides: TGCGCCAGCAGCTTTAGTGGACGTACTCAAGAGACCCAGTACTTC. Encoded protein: CASSFSGRTQETQYF.

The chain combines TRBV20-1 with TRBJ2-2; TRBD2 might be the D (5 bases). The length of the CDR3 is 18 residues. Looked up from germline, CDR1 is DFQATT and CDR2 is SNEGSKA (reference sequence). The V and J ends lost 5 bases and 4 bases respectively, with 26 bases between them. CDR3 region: CSAEGSQASPWVTGELFF. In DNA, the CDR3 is TGCAGTGCTGAGGGAAGTCAGGCTTCCCCCTGGGTCACCGGGGAGCTGTTTTTT.

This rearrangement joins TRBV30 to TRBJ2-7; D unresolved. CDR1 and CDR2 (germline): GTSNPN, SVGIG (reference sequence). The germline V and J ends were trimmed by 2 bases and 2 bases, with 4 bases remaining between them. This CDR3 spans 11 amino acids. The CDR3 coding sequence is TGTGCCTGGAGTCTGACCTACGAGCAGTACTTC. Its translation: CAWSLTYEQYF.

The CDR3, as DNA: TGTGCCAGCAGCTTGACGTCCCTCTACAATGAGCAGTTCTTC. Protein: CASSLTSLYNEQFF. The chain carries TRBV5-6 and TRBJ2-1; D remains ambiguous. Between the trimmed V and J ends, which lost 1 base and 3 bases, there was a span of 8 bases. The CDR3 spans 14 residues. Per germline, CDR1 SGHDT and CDR2 YYEEEE.

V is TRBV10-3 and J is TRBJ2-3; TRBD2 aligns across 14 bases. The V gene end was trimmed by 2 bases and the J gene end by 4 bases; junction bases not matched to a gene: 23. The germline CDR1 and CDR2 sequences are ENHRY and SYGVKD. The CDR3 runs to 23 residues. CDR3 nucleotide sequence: TGTGCCATCAGTGAGAGTCGGGGGGAATGGACTAGCGGGGGGCAAGATCCTCCAGATACGCAGTATTTT. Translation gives CAISESRGEWTSGGQDPPDTQYF.

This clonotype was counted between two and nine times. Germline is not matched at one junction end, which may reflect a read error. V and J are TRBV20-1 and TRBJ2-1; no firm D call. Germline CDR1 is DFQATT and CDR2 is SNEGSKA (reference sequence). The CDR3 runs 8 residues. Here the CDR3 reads CSASPRTF. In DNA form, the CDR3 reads TGCAGTGCTTCTCCTCGGACCTTC.

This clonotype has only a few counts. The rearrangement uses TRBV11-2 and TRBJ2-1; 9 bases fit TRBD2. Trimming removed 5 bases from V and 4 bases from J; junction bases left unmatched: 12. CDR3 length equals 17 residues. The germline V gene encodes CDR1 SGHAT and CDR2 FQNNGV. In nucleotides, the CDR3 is TGTGCCAGCAGCCGGGCTTTCAGACTAGCGGATTACAATGAGCAGTTCTTC. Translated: CASSRAFRLADYNEQFF.

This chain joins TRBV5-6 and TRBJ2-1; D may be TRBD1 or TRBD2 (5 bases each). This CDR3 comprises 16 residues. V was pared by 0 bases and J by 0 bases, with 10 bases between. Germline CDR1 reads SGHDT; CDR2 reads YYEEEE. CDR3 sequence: CASSLVGDSSYNEQFF. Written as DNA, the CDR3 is TGTGCCAGCAGCTTGGTGGGGGATAGCTCCTACAATGAGCAGTTCTTC.

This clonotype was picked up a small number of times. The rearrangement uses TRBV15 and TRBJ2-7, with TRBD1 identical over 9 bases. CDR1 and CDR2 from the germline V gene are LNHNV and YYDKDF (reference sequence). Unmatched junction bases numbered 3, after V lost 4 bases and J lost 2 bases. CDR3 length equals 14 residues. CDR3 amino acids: CATSNYRGPYEQYF. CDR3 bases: TGTGCCACCAGCAATTACAGGGGGCCCTACGAGCAGTACTTC.